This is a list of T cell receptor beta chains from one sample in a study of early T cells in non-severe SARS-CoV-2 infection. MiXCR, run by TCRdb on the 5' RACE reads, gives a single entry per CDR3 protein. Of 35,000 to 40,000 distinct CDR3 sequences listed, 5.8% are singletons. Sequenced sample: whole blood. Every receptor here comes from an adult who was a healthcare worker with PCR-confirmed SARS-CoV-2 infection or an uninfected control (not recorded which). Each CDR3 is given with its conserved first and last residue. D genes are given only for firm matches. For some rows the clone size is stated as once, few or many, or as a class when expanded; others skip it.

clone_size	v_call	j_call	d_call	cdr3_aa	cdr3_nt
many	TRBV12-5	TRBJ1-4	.	CASGGTPGRILF	TGTGCTAGTGGGGGGACACCGGGAAGGATCCTTTTT
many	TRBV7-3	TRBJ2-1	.	CASSLGSGFNEQFF	TGTGCCAGCAGCTTAGGGTCTGGATTCAATGAGCAGTTCTTC
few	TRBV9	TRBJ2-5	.	CASSVAVGGRQETQYF	TGTGCCAGCAGCGTAGCTGTCGGGGGACGGCAAGAGACCCAGTACTTC
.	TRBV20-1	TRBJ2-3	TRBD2	CSASGGASTDTQYF	TGCAGTGCCAGCGGGGGGGCAAGCACAGATACGCAGTATTTT
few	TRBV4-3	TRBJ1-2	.	CASSQNNLHYGYTF	TGCGCCAGCAGCCAAAACAATCTACACTATGGCTACACCTTC
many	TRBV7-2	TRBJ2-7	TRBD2	CASSLHAGGASYEQYF	TGTGCCAGCAGCCTCCACGCCGGGGGGGCTTCCTACGAGCAGTACTTC
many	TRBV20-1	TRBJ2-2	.	CSAEAGANTGELFF	TGCAGTGCGGAAGCAGGGGCGAACACCGGGGAGCTGTTTTTT
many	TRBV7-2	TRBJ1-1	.	CASSPAMGRMNTEAFF	TGTGCCAGCAGCCCGGCAATGGGACGAATGAACACTGAAGCTTTCTTT
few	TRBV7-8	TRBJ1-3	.	CASSLASGGNTIYF	TGTGCCAGCAGCTTAGCATCAGGGGGAAACACCATATATTTT
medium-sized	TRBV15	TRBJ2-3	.	CATSVDEGGPLGDTQYF	TGTGCCACCAGTGTAGACGAAGGTGGCCCACTGGGGGATACGCAGTATTTT
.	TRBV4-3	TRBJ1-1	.	CASSQLGQGNTEAFF	TGCGCCAGCAGCCAGCTGGGGCAGGGAAACACTGAAGCTTTCTTT
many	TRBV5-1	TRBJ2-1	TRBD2	CASSPLAGAGNEQFF	TGCGCCAGCAGCCCCCTAGCGGGGGCGGGGAATGAGCAGTTCTTC
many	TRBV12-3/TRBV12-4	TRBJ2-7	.	CASSYSSALRDEQYF	TGTGCCAGCAGTTACTCGTCAGCTCTCCGCGACGAGCAGTACTTC
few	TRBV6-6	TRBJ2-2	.	CASSYENTGTGELFF	TGTGCCAGCAGTTACGAAAACACCGGGACCGGGGAGCTGTTTTTT
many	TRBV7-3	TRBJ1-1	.	CASSPGHSNTEAFF	TGTGCCAGCAGCCCGGGACACTCCAACACTGAAGCTTTCTTT
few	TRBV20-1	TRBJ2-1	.	CSASELSSYNEQFF	TGCAGTGCTAGCGAACTGAGCTCCTACAATGAGCAGTTCTTC
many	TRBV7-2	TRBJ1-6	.	CASSLAQPGAGSPLHF	TGTGCCAGCAGCTTAGCGCAGCCGGGGGCAGGATCACCCCTCCACTTT
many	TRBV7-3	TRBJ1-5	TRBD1	CASSLGQGQPQHF	TGTGCCAGCAGCTTAGGACAGGGTCAGCCCCAGCATTTT
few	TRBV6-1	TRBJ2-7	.	CASTRRVSGDSYEQYF	TGTGCCAGCACCCGTCGGGTTAGTGGAGACTCCTACGAGCAGTACTTC
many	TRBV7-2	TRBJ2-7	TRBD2	CASSPQAGAYEQYF	TGTGCCAGCAGCCCCCAAGCGGGGGCCTACGAGCAGTACTTC
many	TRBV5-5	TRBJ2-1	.	CASSLGSYYYNEQFF	TGTGCCAGCAGCTTGGGCTCATACTATTACAATGAGCAGTTCTTC
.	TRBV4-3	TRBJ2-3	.	CASSQARGGAVGTDTQYF	TGCGCCAGCAGCCAAGCCAGGGGGGGGGCAGTAGGCACAGATACGCAGTATTTT
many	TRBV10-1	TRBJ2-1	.	CASSEGEYNEQFF	TGCGCCAGCAGTGAAGGGGAGTACAATGAGCAGTTCTTC
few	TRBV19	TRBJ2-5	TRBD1	CATGDRAQETQYF	TGTGCCACTGGGGACAGGGCTCAAGAGACCCAGTACTTC
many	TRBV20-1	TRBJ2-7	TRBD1	CSATGQGETYEQYF	TGCAGTGCCACGGGACAGGGGGAGACCTACGAGCAGTACTTC
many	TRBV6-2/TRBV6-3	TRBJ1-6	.	CASSYGPINSPLHF	TGTGCCAGCAGTTATGGACCGATTAATTCACCCCTCCACTTT
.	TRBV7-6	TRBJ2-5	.	CASSLTGERAGTQYF	TGTGCCAGCAGCTTGACGGGCGAGCGGGCGGGGACCCAGTACTTC
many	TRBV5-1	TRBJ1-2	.	CASSLAGGGYGYTF	TGCGCCAGCAGCTTGGCCGGGGGAGGCTATGGCTACACCTTC
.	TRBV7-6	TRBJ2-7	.	CASSRGTDPSSYEQYF	TGTGCCAGCAGCCGAGGGACCGACCCAAGCTCCTACGAGCAGTACTTC
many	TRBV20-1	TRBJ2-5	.	CSAPDPRGEQETQYF	TGCAGTGCTCCGGACCCTCGAGGGGAGCAAGAGACCCAGTACTTC
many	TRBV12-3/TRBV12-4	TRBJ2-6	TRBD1	CASRKDRVGANVLTF	TGTGCCAGCAGGAAAGACAGGGTTGGGGCCAACGTCCTGACTTTC